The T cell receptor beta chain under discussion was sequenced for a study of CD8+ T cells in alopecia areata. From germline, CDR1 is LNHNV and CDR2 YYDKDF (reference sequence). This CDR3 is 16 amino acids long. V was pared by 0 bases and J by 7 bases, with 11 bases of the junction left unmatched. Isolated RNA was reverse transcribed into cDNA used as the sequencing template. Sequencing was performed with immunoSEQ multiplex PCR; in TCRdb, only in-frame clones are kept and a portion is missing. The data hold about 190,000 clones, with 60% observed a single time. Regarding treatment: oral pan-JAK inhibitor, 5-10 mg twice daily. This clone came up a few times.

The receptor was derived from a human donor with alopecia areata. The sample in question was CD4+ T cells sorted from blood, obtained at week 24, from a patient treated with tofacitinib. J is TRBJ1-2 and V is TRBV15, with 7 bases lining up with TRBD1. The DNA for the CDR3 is TGTGCCACCAGCAGAGATTTGACAGGGTCGACGGGTGGCTACACCTTC. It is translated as CATSRDLTGSTGGYTF. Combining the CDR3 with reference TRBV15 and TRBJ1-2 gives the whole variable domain DAMVIQNPRYQVTQFGKPVTLSCSQTLNHNVMYWYQQKSSQAPKLLFHYYDKDFNNEADTPDNFQSRRPNTSFCFLDIRSPGLGDTAMYLCATSRDLTGSTGGYTFGSGTRLTVV.